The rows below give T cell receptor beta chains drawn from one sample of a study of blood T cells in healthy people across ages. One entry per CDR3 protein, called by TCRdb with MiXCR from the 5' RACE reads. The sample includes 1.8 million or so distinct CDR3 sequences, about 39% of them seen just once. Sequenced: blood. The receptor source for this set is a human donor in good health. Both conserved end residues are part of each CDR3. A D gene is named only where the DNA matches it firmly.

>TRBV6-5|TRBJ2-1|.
CASSYGYMRLDYNEQFF
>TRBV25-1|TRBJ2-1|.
CASSEFSVTSYNEQFF
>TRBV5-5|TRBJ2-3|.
CASSFVRVQDTQYF
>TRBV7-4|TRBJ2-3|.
CASSFVGGPTDTQYF
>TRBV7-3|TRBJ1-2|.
CASSKQGVGYTF
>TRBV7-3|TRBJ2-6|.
CASSLTVTAHSGANVLTF
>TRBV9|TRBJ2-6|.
CASSVGVSGANVLTF
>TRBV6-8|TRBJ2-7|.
CASSYRKPRYRVSYEQYF
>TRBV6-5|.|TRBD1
CASSETGGRETQYF
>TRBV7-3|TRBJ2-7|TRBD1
CASSFNRGYEQYF
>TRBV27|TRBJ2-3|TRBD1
CASSPGQVDTQYF
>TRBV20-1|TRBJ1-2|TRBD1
CSASDRRTGTNYGYTF
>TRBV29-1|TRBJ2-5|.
CSGSIGGAGTQYF
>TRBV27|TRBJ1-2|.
CASSPDTLRGGYTF
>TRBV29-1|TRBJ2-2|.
CSVGMVGGYTGELFF
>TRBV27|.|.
CASSVGLVYEQYF
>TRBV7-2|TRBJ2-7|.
CASTLGGEQYF
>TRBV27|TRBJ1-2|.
CASSTGYHGYTF
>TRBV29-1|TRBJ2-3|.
CSVVWDTDTQYF
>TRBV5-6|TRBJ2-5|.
CASTPWLGQTQYF
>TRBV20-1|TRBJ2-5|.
CSASGQDQETQYF
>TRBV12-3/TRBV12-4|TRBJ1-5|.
CASHGGTDKDGNQPQHF
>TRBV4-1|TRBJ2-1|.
CASSPSVSEQFF
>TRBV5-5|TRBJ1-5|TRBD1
CASSLSDRDYQPQHF
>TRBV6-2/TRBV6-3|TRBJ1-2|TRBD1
CASTGQGVGYTF
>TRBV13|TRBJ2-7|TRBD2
CASSLPGGRDEQYF